Presented here are 11 T cell receptor beta chains from one specimen sequenced in a study of liver allograft versus peripheral blood T cells. Overall study: Recipients' peripheral blood T cell receptor repertoires were compared with those in transplanted livers.

TCRdb ran MiXCR on the reads and lists one entry per CDR3 protein. The sample consists of just under 8,500 distinct CDR3 sequences, under 20% of them appearing once. The source of these receptors is a human patient who had a liver transplant. The graft donor may have given rise to some T cells.

In its sample, this clonotype was seen many times. The CDR3 DNA is TGTGCCAGCAGGACGGGACTCAGCTCCTACGAGCAGTACTTC. This encodes CASRTGLSSYEQYF. The J gene is TRBJ2-7, the V gene TRBV6-1; D is perhaps TRBD2 (6 bases). CDR1 and CDR2 (germline): MNHNS, SASEGT. The CDR3 consists of 14 residues. The V end was cut by 6 bases, the J end by 0 bases, with 12 bases between.

Judged by abundance, this clonotype is large. The rearrangement joins TRBV6-5 to TRBJ1-6; D unresolved. Germline V gene lookup returns CDR1 MNHEY and CDR2 SVGAGI. Trimming took off 4 bases at V and 2 bases at J, with 9 bases between the two ends. This CDR3 spans 15 amino acids. The CDR3 DNA reads as TGTGCCAGCAGTTCGAAATTCCCCTATAATTCACCCCTCCACTTT. Its protein is CASSSKFPYNSPLHF.

This clonotype has at least ten counts. The chain has TRBV6-1 and TRBJ2-5, with D unclear. Trimming left V 2 bases short and J 5 bases short, with 6 bases between. CDR1 is MNHNS and CDR2 is SASEGT in the germline V gene. This CDR3 has 12 amino acids. The CDR3 sequence: CASSEYRETQYF. The CDR3 DNA reads as TGTGCCAGCAGTGAATATAGGGAGACCCAGTACTTC.

This clonotype ranks as medium-sized. The chain combines TRBV28 with TRBJ1-2; D gene uncertain. The germline V gene encodes CDR1 MDHEN and CDR2 SYDVKM. The CDR3 sequence is 11 residues long. With 5 bases removed from V and 5 bases from J, the gap between germline ends came to 6 bases. As DNA, the CDR3 is TGTGCCAGCAGTCGCAGATATGGCTACACCTTC. Protein sequence: CASSRRYGYTF.

On this clonotype: A read error may explain this, as a much larger clone is one base away. The CDR3 region has the DNA TGTGCCAGCAGTCTTACAAATTCACCCCTCCACTTT. Translating gives CASSLTNSPLHF. V and J are TRBV6-1 and TRBJ1-6; D not certain. Trimming cost V 5 bases and J 7 bases, with 6 bases left between them. The germline V gene encodes CDR1 MNHNS and CDR2 SASEGT. This CDR3 comprises 12 residues.

This clonotype was detected only a few times. The chain joins TRBV10-2 to TRBJ2-5, with D perhaps matching TRBD2 (5 bases). The CDR3 runs 14 residues. V shed 3 bases and J shed 4 bases, with 12 bases lying between them. Germline V gives CDR1 WSHSY, CDR2 SAAADI. The CDR3 is CASSEASIVETQYF. The DNA for the CDR3 is TGCGCCAGCAGTGAAGCTAGCATCGTAGAGACCCAGTACTTC.

This sequence joins TRBV6-1 and TRBJ2-7, with D possibly matching TRBD2 (6 bases). Germline V gives CDR1 MNHNS, CDR2 SASEGT. The V end lost 5 bases, the J end lost 3 bases, and 11 bases lay between the germline ends. This CDR3 comprises 13 residues. Here the CDR3 reads CASSRGLLYEQYF. CDR3 nucleotide sequence: TGTGCCAGCAGTAGGGGACTTCTCTACGAGCAGTACTTC.

This chain connects TRBV27 to TRBJ1-1, with 8 bases identical to TRBD1. The CDR3 is 15 amino acids. J gave up 1 base and V 5 bases, and 6 bases lay outside the gene matches. Germline assignment: CDR1 MNHEY and CDR2 SMNVEV (reference sequence). The CDR3 region is CASSPRTGRNTEAFF. The CDR3 DNA reads as TGTGCCAGCAGTCCGCGGACAGGGCGGAACACTGAAGCTTTCTTT.

This clonotype was counted at least ten times. J is TRBJ1-1 and V is TRBV18; the match to TRBD1 covers 8 bases. With V trimmed by 9 bases and J by 1 base, 10 bases remained unmatched. CDR3 size: 15 residues. Germline CDR1 reads KGHSH; CDR2 reads LQKENI. The CDR3 reads CASRTQGGTNTEAFF. The CDR3 region has the DNA TGTGCCAGTCGTACACAGGGGGGGACGAACACTGAAGCTTTCTTT.

The chain joins TRBV29-1 to TRBJ2-7; 10 bases fit TRBD1. The CDR3 is 16 amino acids. V gave up 0 bases and J gave up 4 bases; unmatched junction bases: 9. Germline loops: CDR1 SQVTM, CDR2 ANQGSEA. CDR3 amino acids: CSVEDFSRTGGYEQYF. CDR3 in DNA: TGCAGCGTTGAAGATTTTTCGAGGACAGGGGGATACGAGCAGTACTTC.

This clonotype was recorded many times. The rearrangement links TRBV19 to TRBJ1-4; 7 bases fit TRBD1. Losses at the gene ends were 5 bases for V and 4 bases for J; bases not matched to a gene: 4. Germline-derived CDR1 and CDR2 are LNHDA and SQIVND (reference sequence). CDR3 size: 14 residues. The CDR3 DNA reads as TGTGCCAGTAGTGGAGGACAGGATAATGAAAAACTGTTTTTT. Translated, it gives CASSGGQDNEKLFF.